Listed here are 16 T cell receptor beta chains from one sample, sequenced in a study of T cells in Graves' hyperthyroidism and ophthalmopathy. Amplified regions were TCR beta CDR3 sequences from RNA transcripts. Initially, a first-round RT-PCR of the TCR CDR3 employed the HTBI primer set. TCRdb reprocessed the multiplex PCR reads via MiXCR and lists one record per CDR3 protein. The table lists under 400,000 distinct CDR3 sequences, 20% to 25% of them singletons. Source material: blood. The source is a man aged 50-59 years with Graves' hyperthyroidism.

This clonotype has more than one count but fewer than ten. This chain links TRBV13 with TRBJ2-7, with TRBD2 identical over 12 bases. In germline, CDR1 is PRHDT, CDR2 FYEKMQ (reference sequence). CDR3 size: 15 residues. V was pared by 5 bases and J by 5 bases, with 7 bases of the junction left unmatched. The CDR3 region is CASSEGLAGNHEQYF. DNA for the CDR3: TGTGCCAGCAGCGAGGGACTAGCGGGCAACCACGAGCAGTACTTC.

This clonotype was picked up many times. This sequence joins TRBV5-1 and TRBJ2-7; 12 bases map to TRBD2. The germline CDR1 and CDR2 sequences are SGHRS and YFSETQ. This CDR3 region has 17 residues. V shed 4 bases and J 0 bases; nucleotides not matched to a gene: 8. The CDR3 DNA follows: TGCGCCAGCAGCACGGGACTAGCGGGCCCAAGCTCCTACGAGCAGTACTTC. Protein product: CASSTGLAGPSSYEQYF.

There are many counts of this clonotype. The chain uses TRBV7-9 and TRBJ2-1; D is unclear. Germline V gives CDR1 SEHNR, CDR2 FQNEAQ (reference sequence). This CDR3 is built from 15 residues. Between the trimmed V and J ends, which lost 5 bases and 3 bases, there was a span of 14 bases. CDR3 nucleotide sequence: TGTGCCAGCAGCCGGATAGAAGGTAACTACAATGAGCAGTTCTTC. Translation: CASSRIEGNYNEQFF.

The chain combines TRBV10-2 with TRBJ2-3, with a tentative D call TRBD2 (7 bases). V was pared by 10 bases and J by 6 bases, with 20 bases between. The CDR3 runs to 14 residues. Germline CDR1 and CDR2: WSHSY and SAAADI. This CDR3 reads CATSLAAGVDTQYF. The CDR3 DNA reads as TGCGCCACCTCTCTAGCGGCAGGGGTCGATACGCAGTATTTT.

This clonotype was picked up many times. This chain links TRBV12-3 or TRBV12-4 with TRBJ1-1, with 7 bases fitting TRBD1. This CDR3 has 15 amino acids. After removal of 4 bases from V and 4 bases from J, the junction contained 9 bases not matched to a gene. The CDR3 loop is CASSSFDRVGTEAFF. CDR3 DNA: TGTGCCAGCAGTTCCTTTGACAGGGTGGGCACTGAAGCTTTCTTT.

This clonotype showed up just a few times. The J gene is TRBJ2-7, the V gene TRBV5-6; no firm D call. Between the trimmed V and J ends, which lost 4 bases and 0 bases, there was a span of 14 bases. This CDR3 contains 15 residues. Germline CDR1 and CDR2: SGHDT and YYEEEE. CDR3 sequence reads: CASSPVGRSSYEQYF. The DNA of the CDR3 is TGTGCCAGCAGCCCGGTGGGCAGGAGCTCCTACGAGCAGTACTTC.

The genes are TRBV3-1 and TRBJ2-2; D perhaps matches TRBD2 (7 bases). Germline V gene sequence: CDR1 LGHDT, CDR2 YNNKEL (reference sequence). V lost 5 bases, J lost 6 bases, and 16 bases lay in between. This CDR3 is built from 15 residues. The CDR3 bases are TGTGCCAGCAGCTGGGGGGGGGCCGTCGCCGGGGAGCTGTTTTTT. It codes for CASSWGGAVAGELFF.

This clonotype was counted a few times. The chain carries TRBV15 and TRBJ2-7, with 9 bases lining up with TRBD1. Trimming at V came to 4 bases and at J to 1 base, leaving 8 bases not matched to a gene. The germline V gene encodes CDR1 LNHNV and CDR2 YYDKDF (reference sequence). CDR3 length equals 16 residues. CDR3 in amino acids: CATSKTLGTGSYEQYF. The CDR3, as DNA: TGTGCCACCAGCAAGACTCTGGGGACAGGGTCCTACGAGCAGTACTTC.

This clonotype occurred once. The chain combines TRBV20-1 with TRBJ2-3; D is unclear. The CDR3 totals 11 residues. The V end lost 6 bases, the J end lost 0 bases, and 4 bases lay between the germline ends. Per germline, CDR1 DFQATT and CDR2 SNEGSKA (reference sequence). CDR3 in amino acids: CSAESTDTQYF. CDR3 DNA: TGCAGTGCCGAAAGCACAGATACGCAGTATTTT.

This clonotype appeared many times. The chain is built from TRBV2 and TRBJ2-1; D is possibly TRBD1 (6 bases). This CDR3 has 14 residues. Germline assignment: CDR1 SNHLY and CDR2 FYNNEI. The V gene lost 4 bases and the J gene lost 7 bases, with 14 bases spanning the gap. The CDR3 coding sequence is TGTGCCAGCAGTGGGGACGGAAGGGGGAATGAGCAGTTCTTC. Its translation: CASSGDGRGNEQFF.

This clonotype turned up a few times. The V call is TRBV18, the J call TRBJ2-1; D gene unclear. The CDR3 spans 11 residues. The germline V gene encodes CDR1 KGHSH and CDR2 LQKENI. V gave up 3 bases and J gave up 9 bases, with 6 bases separating them. The CDR3 loop is CASSPIGEQFF. DNA for the CDR3: TGTGCCAGCTCACCGATAGGTGAGCAGTTCTTC.

There are a few counts of this clonotype. The chain joins TRBV20-1 to TRBJ1-3; no firm D call. The V gene lost 5 bases and the J gene lost 4 bases, with 6 bases spanning the gap. The CDR3 covers 11 residues. Germline-derived CDR1 and CDR2 are DFQATT and SNEGSKA (reference sequence). CDR3 loop: CSAPIGNTIYF. In nucleotides, the CDR3 is TGCAGTGCTCCGATAGGAAACACCATATATTTT.

The V gene is TRBV9, the J gene TRBJ2-3, with 7 bases fitting TRBD1. The junction had 3 bases not matched to a gene; V was cut back by 0 bases and J by 5 bases. Germline assignment: CDR1 SGDLS and CDR2 YYNGEE. The CDR3 is 14 amino acids. CDR3 DNA: TGTGCCAGCAGCGTAGGAGGGGGCGAAGATACGCAGTATTTT. Protein sequence: CASSVGGGEDTQYF.

This clonotype was observed a handful of times. This chain links TRBV5-1 with TRBJ2-5; D gene unclear. This CDR3 spans 15 amino acids. The V and J ends lost 0 bases and 1 base respectively, with 10 bases between them. Germline V gives CDR1 SGHRS, CDR2 YFSETQ. In DNA form, the CDR3 reads TGCGCCAGCAGCTTGGGGAACAGCCTCCAAGAGACCCAGTACTTC. It translates to CASSLGNSLQETQYF.

This clonotype was seen repeatedly, ten times or more. The chain uses TRBV12-5 and TRBJ2-1; possible D gene TRBD2, 5 bases. Germline assignment: CDR1 LGHNT and CDR2 FRNRAP. This CDR3 has 13 residues. CDR3 sequence: CACSAGAHYEQFF. For the CDR3, the DNA is TGTGCCTGCTCCGCGGGTGCCCACTATGAGCAGTTCTTC.

This clonotype has at least ten counts. The CDR3 sequence is CASSQTRNNSPLHF. The CDR3 region has the DNA TGTGCCAGCAGCCAAACAAGGAATAATTCACCCCTCCACTTT. The rearrangement joins TRBV3-1 to TRBJ1-6; no firm D call. The germline CDR1 and CDR2 sequences are LGHDT and YNNKEL (reference sequence). The CDR3 sequence is 14 residues long. Trimming cost V 2 bases and J 5 bases, with 7 bases left between them.